This T cell receptor beta chain was recorded in a study of technical replicates of blood from a handful of donors. The CDR3 spans 13 residues. Per germline, CDR1 MNHEY and CDR2 SVGAGI. Unmatched junction bases numbered 3, after V lost 9 bases and J lost 0 bases. The data were produced by immunoSEQ multiplex PCR, yet TCRdb's version contains in-frame clones alone and is incomplete. The sample consists of about 88,000 clones, roughly 94% of them appearing once. Specimen: T cells isolated from PBMCs. The sequence was collected from a human donor in good health. The J gene is TRBJ1-1, the V gene TRBV6-5; 8 nucleotides match TRBD1. The CDR3 DNA reads as TGTGCCAGTACAGGGGGATTGAACACTGAAGCTTTCTTT. Amino acid sequence: CASTGGLNTEAFF.